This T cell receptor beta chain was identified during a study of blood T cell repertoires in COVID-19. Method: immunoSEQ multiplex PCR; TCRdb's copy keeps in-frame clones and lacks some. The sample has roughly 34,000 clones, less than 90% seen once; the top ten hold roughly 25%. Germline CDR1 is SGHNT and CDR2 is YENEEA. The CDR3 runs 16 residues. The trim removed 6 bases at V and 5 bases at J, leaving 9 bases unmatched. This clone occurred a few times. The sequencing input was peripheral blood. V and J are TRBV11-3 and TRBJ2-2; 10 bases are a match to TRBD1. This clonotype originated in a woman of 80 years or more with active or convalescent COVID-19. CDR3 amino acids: CASSLRQGASTGELFF. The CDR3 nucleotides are TGTGCCAGCAGTCTTCGACAGGGGGCATCGACCGGGGAGCTGTTTTTT.